Shown below are 12 T cell receptor beta chains from a single sample sequenced in a study of response to subunit inactivated influenza vaccine. TCRdb fed the RT-PCR reads into MiXCR, producing one record per CDR3 protein. The data show about 520,000 distinct CDR3 sequences, approximately 7.8% seen once. The sequencing used PBMCs from blood, collected less than 25 months after vaccination. These receptors originate from a man between 50 and 70 years old who received an inactivated influenza vaccine.

This clonotype was seen many times. The chain uses TRBV6-1 and TRBJ2-4, with D unclear. V was clipped by 1 base and J by 8 bases, with 21 bases between them. Germline V lookup: CDR1 MNHNS, CDR2 SASEGT. CDR3 length equals 17 residues. DNA of the CDR3: TGTGCCAGCAGTGAAGACCTGGGATCCTCCGAAGTCGACATTCAGTACTTC. It specifies CASSEDLGSSEVDIQYF.

This clonotype was seen more than once but under ten times. The chain links TRBV3-1 to TRBJ1-1; the match to TRBD1 covers 8 bases. This CDR3 is built from 16 residues. Germline assignment: CDR1 LGHDT and CDR2 YNNKEL (reference sequence). V shed 5 bases and J 1 base; nucleotides not matched to a gene: 9. The CDR3 nucleotides are TGTGCCAGCAGCAGATACTTTACAGGGGGGAACACTGAAGCTTTCTTT. Amino acid sequence: CASSRYFTGGNTEAFF.

The chain joins TRBV5-1 to TRBJ2-1, with 12 positions matching TRBD2. CDR1 and CDR2 (germline): SGHRS, YFSETQ. Trimming removed 5 bases from V and 5 bases from J; junction bases left unmatched: 5. This CDR3 region has 15 residues. CDR3 DNA: TGCGCCAGCAGGACTAGCGGGAGTGAGGACAATGAGCAGTTCTTC. Its protein is CASRTSGSEDNEQFF.

V usage is TRBV6-1 and J usage is TRBJ2-2, with 10 nucleotides matching TRBD2. Germline-derived CDR1 and CDR2 are MNHNS and SASEGT. The CDR3 runs to 15 residues. V was pared by 6 bases and J by 2 bases, with 3 bases of the junction left unmatched. The CDR3 loop reads CASSTSGINTGELFF. The CDR3 coding sequence is TGTGCCAGCAGCACTAGCGGGATCAACACCGGGGAGCTGTTTTTT.

This clonotype was detected a few times. The chain employs TRBV5-1 and TRBJ2-1; 10 nucleotides line up with TRBD2. The CDR3 contains 15 residues. Germline CDR1 is SGHRS and CDR2 is YFSETQ. V gave up 0 bases and J gave up 5 bases; unmatched junction bases: 2. The CDR3 DNA sequence: TGCGCCAGCAGCTTGGACCTAGCGGGGGACAATGAGCAGTTCTTC. This sequence encodes CASSLDLAGDNEQFF. The variable domain in full, with the rest retrieved from reference TRBV5-1 and TRBJ2-1, is KAGVTQTPRYLIKTRGQQVTLSCSPISGHRSVSWYQQTPGQGLQFLFEYFSETQRNKGNFPGRFSGRQFSNSRSEMNVSTLELGDSALYLCASSLDLAGDNEQFFGPGTRLTVL.

This clonotype was counted many times. The chain links TRBV5-1 to TRBJ2-3; maybe TRBD2 (6 bases). CDR1 and CDR2 from the germline V gene are SGHRS and YFSETQ. V shed 6 bases and J shed 0 bases, with 14 bases lying between them. CDR3 length equals 15 residues. The CDR3 bases are TGCGCCAGCACCGTCGGGACTCGTAGCACAGATACGCAGTATTTT. It codes for CASTVGTRSTDTQYF.

This chain connects TRBV20-1 to TRBJ2-6, with 8 bases identical to TRBD1. With V trimmed by 3 bases and J by 0 bases, 13 bases remained unmatched. The germline gives CDR1 DFQATT, CDR2 SNEGSKA (reference sequence). The CDR3 extends over 19 amino acids. In nucleotides, the CDR3 is TGCAGTGCTAGTGGACAGGGCGCCCTTTTGTTCTCTGGGGCCAACGTCCTGACTTTC. It translates to CSASGQGALLFSGANVLTF.

This clonotype turned up a few times. The chain links TRBV14 to TRBJ2-2; possibly TRBD1 for D (6 bases). Germline V CDR1 and CDR2: SGHDN, FVKESK. This CDR3 spans 14 amino acids. V lost 7 bases and J 6 bases, leaving 15 bases between the germline ends. CDR3 in DNA: TGTGCCAGCAAGACAACAGGGCGGTCCGGGGAGCTGTTTTTT. Translation: CASKTTGRSGELFF.

The rearrangement links TRBV7-9 to TRBJ1-1; D is uncertain. Deletions cut 2 bases from V and 1 base from J, with 11 bases between. The germline CDR1 and CDR2 sequences are SEHNR and FQNEAQ (reference sequence). This CDR3 is built from 15 residues. The CDR3 region is CASSLYGRENTEAFF. CDR3 nucleotide sequence: TGTGCCAGCAGCTTATACGGGCGAGAGAACACTGAAGCTTTCTTT. The full variable domain, rest sourced from reference TRBV7-9 and TRBJ1-1, is DTGVSQNPRHKITKRGQNVTFRCDPISEHNRLYWYRQTLGQGPEFLTYFQNEAQLEKSRLLSDRFSAERPKGSFSTLEIQRTEQGDSAMYLCASSLYGRENTEAFFGQGTRLTVV.

V and J are TRBV29-1 and TRBJ2-3; a possible D gene is TRBD2 (6 bases). There are 13 residues in the CDR3. CDR1 is SQVTM, CDR2 ANQGSEA, per germline. CDR3 sequence: CTTLGTRGDTQYF. For the CDR3, the DNA is TGCACCACACTCGGGACTCGAGGGGATACGCAGTATTTT.

This clonotype was counted only a few times. CDR3 in DNA: TGCGCCAGCAGCTTGGAGGTAGCGGGAGACTACGAGCAGTACTTC. It yields the protein CASSLEVAGDYEQYF. The chain couples TRBV5-1 to TRBJ2-7; 9 nucleotides match TRBD2. Germline values: CDR1 SGHRS, CDR2 YFSETQ. V was pared by 0 bases and J by 3 bases, with 4 bases of the junction left unmatched. The CDR3 sequence is 15 residues long.

This chain connects TRBV30 to TRBJ2-3; 8 nucleotides agree with TRBD2. The length of the CDR3 is 14 residues. V was pared by 5 bases and J by 0 bases, with 4 bases of the junction left unmatched. The V gene's germline CDR1 is GTSNPN and CDR2 SVGIG (reference sequence). Here the CDR3 reads CAWGLAGSTDTQYF. DNA of the CDR3: TGTGCCTGGGGATTAGCGGGGAGCACAGATACGCAGTATTTT.